The sequence of this T cell receptor (beta chain) was determined in a study of molecular identifiers for immune sequencing clone quantification. Study conclusions and caveats: Because of identical TCR molecules sharing a barcode, sizes of highly expanded clones could be underestimated.

TCRdb processed the PCR reads anew with MiXCR; each CDR3 protein has one entry. This sample yields about 330,000 distinct CDR3 sequences, of which about 23% are seen a single time; roughly 0.7% belongs to the top ten. CDR3 length: 12 amino acids. CDR1 is SGHTA, CDR2 FQGNSA, per germline. A remark on this clonotype: Its antigen is currently unknown. The junction does not match germline at one end; this may be a read error.

The receptor was derived from a human donor in good health. Some libraries in this study had Jurkat cell RNA spiked in. This chain uses TRBV7-2 with TRBJ1-1; D is unclear. The sample was naive CD8+ T cells from blood, with Jurkat cell RNA spiked in. Subset here: FACS-sorted CD8+CD4-CCR7+CD45RA+ naive T cells. The CDR3 sequence: CASSVAGTEAFF. CDR3 sequence (DNA): TGTGCCAGCAGCGTAGCCGGCACTGAAGCTTTCTTT.